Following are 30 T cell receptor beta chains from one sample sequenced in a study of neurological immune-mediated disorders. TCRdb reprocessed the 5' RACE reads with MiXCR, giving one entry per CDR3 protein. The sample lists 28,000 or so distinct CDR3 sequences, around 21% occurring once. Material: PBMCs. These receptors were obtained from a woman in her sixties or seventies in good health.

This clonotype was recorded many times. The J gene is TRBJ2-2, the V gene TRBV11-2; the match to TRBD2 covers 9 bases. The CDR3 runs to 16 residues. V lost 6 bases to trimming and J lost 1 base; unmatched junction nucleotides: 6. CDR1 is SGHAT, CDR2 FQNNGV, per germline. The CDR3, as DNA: TGTGCCAGCAGTTTGCGGGGGGGCAGGAACACCGGGGAGCTGTTTTTT. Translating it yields CASSLRGGRNTGELFF. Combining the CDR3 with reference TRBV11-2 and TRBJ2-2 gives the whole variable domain EAGVAQSPRYKIIEKRQSVAFWCNPISGHATLYWYQQILGQGPKLLIQFQNNGVVDDSQLPKDRFSAERLKGVDSTLKIQPAKLEDSAVYLCASSLRGGRNTGELFFGEGSRLTVL.

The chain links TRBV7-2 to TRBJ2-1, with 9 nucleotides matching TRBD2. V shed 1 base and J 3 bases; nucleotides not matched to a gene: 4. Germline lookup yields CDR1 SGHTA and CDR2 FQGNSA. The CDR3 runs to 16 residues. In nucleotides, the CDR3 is TGTGCCAGCAGCTTAGATGCAGCGGGAGGCTACAATGAGCAGTTCTTC. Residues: CASSLDAAGGYNEQFF.

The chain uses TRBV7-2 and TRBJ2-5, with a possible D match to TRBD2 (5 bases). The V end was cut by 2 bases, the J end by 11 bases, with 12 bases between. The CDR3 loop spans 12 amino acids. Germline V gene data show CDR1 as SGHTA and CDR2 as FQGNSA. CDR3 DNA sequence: TGTGCCAGCAGCTTATTCGGGGATACGCAGTACTTC. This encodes CASSLFGDTQYF.

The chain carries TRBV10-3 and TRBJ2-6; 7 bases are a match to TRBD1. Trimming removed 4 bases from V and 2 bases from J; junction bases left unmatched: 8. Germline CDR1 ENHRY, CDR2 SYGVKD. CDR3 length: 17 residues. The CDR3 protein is CAISGETGSAGANVLTF. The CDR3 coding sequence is TGTGCCATCAGTGGAGAGACAGGGTCCGCTGGGGCCAACGTCCTGACTTTC.

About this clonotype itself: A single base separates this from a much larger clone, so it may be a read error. The CDR3 spells CATLDEWTHEQYF. The CDR3 DNA reads as TGTGCCACTTTAGACGAGTGGACCCACGAGCAGTACTTC. The chain uses TRBV6-2 or TRBV6-3 and TRBJ2-7; no firm D call. Germline V gene data show CDR1 as MNHEY and CDR2 as SVGEGT. V lost 10 bases to trimming and J lost 5 bases, with 18 bases between them. This CDR3 comprises 13 residues.

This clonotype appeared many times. The DNA of the CDR3 is TGTGCCACCAGTGATTTCCGGTCCGACCCGATAGCTGCAGATACGCAGTATTTT. It codes for CATSDFRSDPIAADTQYF. This chain uses TRBV24-1 with TRBJ2-3; D ambiguous. The CDR3 extends over 18 amino acids. CDR1 and CDR2 from the germline V gene are KGHDR and SFDVKD. V dropped 1 base and J dropped 4 bases, with 20 bases sitting between them.

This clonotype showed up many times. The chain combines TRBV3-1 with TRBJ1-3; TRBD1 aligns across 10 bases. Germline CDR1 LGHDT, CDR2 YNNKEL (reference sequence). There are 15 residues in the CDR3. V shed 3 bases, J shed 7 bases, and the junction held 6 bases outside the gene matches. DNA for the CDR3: TGTGCCAGCAGCCACGGACAGGGGGTTCGCAACACCATATATTTT. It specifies CASSHGQGVRNTIYF.

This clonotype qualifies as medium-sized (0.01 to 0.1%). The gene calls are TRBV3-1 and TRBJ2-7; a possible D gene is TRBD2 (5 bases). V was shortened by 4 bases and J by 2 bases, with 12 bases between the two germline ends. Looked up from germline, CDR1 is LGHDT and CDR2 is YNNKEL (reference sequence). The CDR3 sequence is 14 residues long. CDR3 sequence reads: CASSPSGRAYEQYF. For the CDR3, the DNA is TGTGCCAGCAGCCCGAGCGGAAGGGCCTACGAGCAGTACTTC.

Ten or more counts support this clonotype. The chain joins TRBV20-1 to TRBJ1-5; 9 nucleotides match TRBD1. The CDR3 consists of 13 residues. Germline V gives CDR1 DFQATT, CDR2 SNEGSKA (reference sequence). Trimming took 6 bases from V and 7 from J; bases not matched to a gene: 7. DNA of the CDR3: TGCAGTGCCGGAACAGGGGGCGGGCAGCCCCAGCATTTT. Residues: CSAGTGGGQPQHF.

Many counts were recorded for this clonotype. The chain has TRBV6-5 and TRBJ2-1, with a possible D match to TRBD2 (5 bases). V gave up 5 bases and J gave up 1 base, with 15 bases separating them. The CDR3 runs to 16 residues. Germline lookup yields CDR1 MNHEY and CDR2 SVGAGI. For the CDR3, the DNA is TGTGCCAGCAGTCCTCTCGAGCGGCTTTCCTACAATGAGCAGTTCTTC. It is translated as CASSPLERLSYNEQFF.

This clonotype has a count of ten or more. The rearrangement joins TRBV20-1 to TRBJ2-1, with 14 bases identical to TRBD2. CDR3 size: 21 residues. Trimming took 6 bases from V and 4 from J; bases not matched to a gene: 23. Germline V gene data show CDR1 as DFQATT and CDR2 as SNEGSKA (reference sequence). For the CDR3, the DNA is TGCAGTGCCAGATACAGGGGAGGCTTGACTAGCGGGGGGGTAGCGTACAATGAGCAGTTCTTC. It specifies CSARYRGGLTSGGVAYNEQFF.

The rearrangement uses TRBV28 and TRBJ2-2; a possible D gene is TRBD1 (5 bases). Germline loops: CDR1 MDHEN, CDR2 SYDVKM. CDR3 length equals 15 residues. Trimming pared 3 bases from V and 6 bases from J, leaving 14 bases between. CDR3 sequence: CASSLSGSFPGELFF. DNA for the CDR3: TGTGCCAGCAGTTTGTCAGGGTCTTTCCCCGGGGAGCTGTTTTTT.

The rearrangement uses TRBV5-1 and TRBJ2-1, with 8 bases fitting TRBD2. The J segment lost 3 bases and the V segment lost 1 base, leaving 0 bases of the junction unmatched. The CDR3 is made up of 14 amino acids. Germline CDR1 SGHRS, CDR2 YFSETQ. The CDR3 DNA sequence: TGCGCCAGCAGCTTGCGGGAGGGCTACAATGAGCAGTTCTTC. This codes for CASSLREGYNEQFF.

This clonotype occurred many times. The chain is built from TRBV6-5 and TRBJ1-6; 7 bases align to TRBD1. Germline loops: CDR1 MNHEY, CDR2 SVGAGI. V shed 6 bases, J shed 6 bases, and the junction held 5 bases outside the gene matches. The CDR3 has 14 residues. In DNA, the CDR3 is TGTGCCAGCAGCCCGGGACAGAGTAATTCACCCCTCCACTTT. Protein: CASSPGQSNSPLHF.

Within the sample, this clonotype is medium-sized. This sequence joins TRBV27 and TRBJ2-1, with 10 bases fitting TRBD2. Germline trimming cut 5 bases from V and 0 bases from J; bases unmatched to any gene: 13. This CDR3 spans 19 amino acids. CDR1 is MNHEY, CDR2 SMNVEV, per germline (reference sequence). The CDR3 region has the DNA TGTGCCAGCAGTCCGTCCGGACTAGCGGTCCCGAGCTCCTACAATGAGCAGTTCTTC. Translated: CASSPSGLAVPSSYNEQFF.

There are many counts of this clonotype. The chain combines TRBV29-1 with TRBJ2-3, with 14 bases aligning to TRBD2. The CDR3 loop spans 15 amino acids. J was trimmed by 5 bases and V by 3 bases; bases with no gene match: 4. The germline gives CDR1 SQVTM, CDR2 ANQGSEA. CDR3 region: CSVERLAGGVDTQYF. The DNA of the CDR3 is TGCAGCGTTGAGAGACTAGCGGGAGGGGTAGATACGCAGTATTTT.

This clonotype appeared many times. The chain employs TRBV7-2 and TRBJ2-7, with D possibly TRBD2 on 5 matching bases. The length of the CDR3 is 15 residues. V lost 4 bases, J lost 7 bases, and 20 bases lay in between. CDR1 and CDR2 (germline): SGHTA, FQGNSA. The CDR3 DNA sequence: TGTGCCAGCAGCTCAGACCGCATTGCCCGGGGAGAGCAGTACTTC. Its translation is CASSSDRIARGEQYF.

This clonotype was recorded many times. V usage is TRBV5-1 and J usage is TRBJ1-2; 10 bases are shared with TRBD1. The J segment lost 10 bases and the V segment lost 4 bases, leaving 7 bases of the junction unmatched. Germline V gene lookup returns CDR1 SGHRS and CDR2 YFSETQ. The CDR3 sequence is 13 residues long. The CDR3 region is CASSVGTGVYYTF. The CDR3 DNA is TGCGCCAGCAGCGTTGGGACAGGGGTTTACTACACCTTC. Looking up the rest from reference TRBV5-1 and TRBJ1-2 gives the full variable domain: KAGVTQTPRYLIKTRGQQVTLSCSPISGHRSVSWYQQTPGQGLQFLFEYFSETQRNKGNFPGRFSGRQFSNSRSEMNVSTLELGDSALYLCASSVGTGVYYTFGSGTRLTVV.

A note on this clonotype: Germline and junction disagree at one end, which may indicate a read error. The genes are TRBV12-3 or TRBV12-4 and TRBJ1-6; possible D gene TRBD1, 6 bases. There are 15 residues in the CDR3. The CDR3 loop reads CASNKQGVGLSTLHF. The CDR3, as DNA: TGTGCAAGCAATAAACAGGGCGTAGGGCTTTCAACCCTCCACTTT.

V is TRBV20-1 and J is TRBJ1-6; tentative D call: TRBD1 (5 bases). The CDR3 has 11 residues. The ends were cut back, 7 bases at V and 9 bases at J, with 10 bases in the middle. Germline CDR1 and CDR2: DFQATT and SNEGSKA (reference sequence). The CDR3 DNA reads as TGCAGTGGCGGGGGGAGTTCACCCCTCCACTTT. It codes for CSGGGSSPLHF.

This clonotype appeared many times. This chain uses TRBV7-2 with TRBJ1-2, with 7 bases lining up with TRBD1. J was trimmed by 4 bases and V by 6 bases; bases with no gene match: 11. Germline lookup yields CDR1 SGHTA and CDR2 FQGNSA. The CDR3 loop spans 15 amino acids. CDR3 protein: CASSVTTGTGYGYTF. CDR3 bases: TGTGCCAGCAGTGTCACGACAGGGACGGGCTATGGCTACACCTTC. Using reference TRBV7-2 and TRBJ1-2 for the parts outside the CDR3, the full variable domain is GAGVSQSPSNKVTEKGKDVELRCDPISGHTALYWYRQSLGQGLEFLIYFQGNSAPDKSGLPSDRFSAERTGGSVSTLTIQRTQQEDSAVYLCASSVTTGTGYGYTFGSGTRLTVV.

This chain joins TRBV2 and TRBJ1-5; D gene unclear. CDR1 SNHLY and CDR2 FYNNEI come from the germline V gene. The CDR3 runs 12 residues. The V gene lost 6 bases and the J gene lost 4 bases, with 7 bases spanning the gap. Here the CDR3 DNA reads TGTGCCAGCAGGGATAATAATCAGCCCCAGCATTTT. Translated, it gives CASRDNNQPQHF.

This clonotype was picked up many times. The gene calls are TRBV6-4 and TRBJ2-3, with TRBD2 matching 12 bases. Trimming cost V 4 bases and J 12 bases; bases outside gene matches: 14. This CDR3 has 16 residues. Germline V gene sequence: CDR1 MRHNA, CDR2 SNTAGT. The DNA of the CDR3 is TGTGCCAGCAGTGCTGCCCTAGCGGGAGGGCTAGCTCAACAGTATTTT. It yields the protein CASSAALAGGLAQQYF.

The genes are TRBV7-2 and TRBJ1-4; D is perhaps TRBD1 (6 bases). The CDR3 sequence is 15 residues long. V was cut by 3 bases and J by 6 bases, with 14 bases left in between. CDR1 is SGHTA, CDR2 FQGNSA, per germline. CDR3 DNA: TGTGCCAGCAGCTTTAGGAGGGGGGCGGATGAAAAACTGTTTTTT. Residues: CASSFRRGADEKLFF.

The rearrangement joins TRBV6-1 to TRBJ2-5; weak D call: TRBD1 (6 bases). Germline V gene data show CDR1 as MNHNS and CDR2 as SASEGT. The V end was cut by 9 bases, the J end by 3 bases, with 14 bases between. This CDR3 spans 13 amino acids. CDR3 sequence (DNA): TGTGCCAGTTTGGACAGAAGCAAAGAGACCCAGTACTTC. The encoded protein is CASLDRSKETQYF.

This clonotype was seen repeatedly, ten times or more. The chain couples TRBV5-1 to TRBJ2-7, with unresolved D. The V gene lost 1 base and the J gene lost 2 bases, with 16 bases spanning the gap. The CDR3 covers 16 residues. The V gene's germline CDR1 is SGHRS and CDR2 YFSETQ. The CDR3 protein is CASSLSPSPTAYEQYF. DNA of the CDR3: TGCGCCAGCAGCTTGAGTCCCAGTCCAACCGCCTACGAGCAGTACTTC.

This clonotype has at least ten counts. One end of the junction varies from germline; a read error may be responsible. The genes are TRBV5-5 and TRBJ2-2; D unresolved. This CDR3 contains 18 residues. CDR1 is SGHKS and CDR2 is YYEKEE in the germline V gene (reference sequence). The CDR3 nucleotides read TGTGCCAGCAGTTTGGGTCTCATTATACTATCGGACACCGGGGAGCTGTTTTTT. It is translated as CASSLGLIILSDTGELFF.

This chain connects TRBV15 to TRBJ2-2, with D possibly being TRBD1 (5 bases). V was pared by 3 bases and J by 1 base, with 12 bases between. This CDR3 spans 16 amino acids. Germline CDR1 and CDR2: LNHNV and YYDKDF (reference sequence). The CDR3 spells CATSSPTGMNTGELFF. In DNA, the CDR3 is TGTGCCACCAGCAGCCCTACAGGAATGAACACCGGGGAGCTGTTTTTT.

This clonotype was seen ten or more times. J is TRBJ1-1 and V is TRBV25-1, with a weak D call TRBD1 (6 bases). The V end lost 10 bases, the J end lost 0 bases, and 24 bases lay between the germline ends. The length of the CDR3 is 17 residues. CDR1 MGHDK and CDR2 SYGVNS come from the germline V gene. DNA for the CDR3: TGTGCCACTCAGTCAACCAGGGGTCAATCCATGAACACTGAAGCTTTCTTT. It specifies CATQSTRGQSMNTEAFF. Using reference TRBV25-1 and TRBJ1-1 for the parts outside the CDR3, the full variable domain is EADIYQTPRYLVIGTGKKITLECSQTMGHDKMYWYQQDPGMELHLIHYSYGVNSTEKGDLSSESTVSRIRTEHFPLTLESARPSHTSQYLCATQSTRGQSMNTEAFFGQGTRLTVV.

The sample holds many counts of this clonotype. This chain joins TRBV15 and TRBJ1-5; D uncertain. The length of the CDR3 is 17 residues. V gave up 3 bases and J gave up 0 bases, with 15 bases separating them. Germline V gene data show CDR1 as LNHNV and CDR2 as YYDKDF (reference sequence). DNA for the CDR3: TGTGCCACCAGCAGCAAGACCTCCCTGTATAGCAATCAGCCCCAGCATTTT. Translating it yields CATSSKTSLYSNQPQHF.